Listed here is a single T cell receptor (beta chain). Its matching antigen is unknown. Losses at the gene ends were 6 bases for V and 2 bases for J; bases not matched to a gene: 17. The CDR3 length is 18 residues. CDR1 and CDR2 from the germline V gene are SEHNR and FQNEAQ (reference sequence). This sample stems from a study of post-analysis software for immune sequencing data. General study points: Four to six TRBV segments appeared more often in patients than in controls, and TRBV5-6, TRBV5-1 and TRBV20-1 were among these. Strong co-clustering by F measure linked samples that shared a preparation batch.

The TCR beta cDNA libraries carried unique molecular identifiers. TCRdb fed the PCR reads into MiXCR, producing one record per CDR3 protein. The table includes roughly 870,000 distinct CDR3 sequences, roughly half detected once. This clonotype originated in a girl between 10 and 17 years old with multiple sclerosis. The sequencing sample was made of blood. The rearrangement links TRBV7-9 to TRBJ2-7, with 9 bases matching TRBD2. The CDR3: CASSPPASGTSSTYEQYF. The CDR3, as DNA: TGTGCCAGCAGTCCCCCGGCTAGCGGGACCTCATCAACCTACGAGCAGTACTTC. The entire variable domain, with the rest obtained from reference TRBV7-9 and TRBJ2-7, is as follows: DTGVSQNPRHKITKRGQNVTFRCDPISEHNRLYWYRQTLGQGPEFLTYFQNEAQLEKSRLLSDRFSAERPKGSFSTLEIQRTEQGDSAMYLCASSPPASGTSSTYEQYFGPGTRLTVT.